The T cell receptor beta chain under discussion was sequenced for a study of blood T cell repertoires in COVID-19. About the study: COVID-19 samples, acute and convalescent, were from the United States, Italy and Spain.

In germline, CDR1 is SGDLS, CDR2 YYNGEE. This CDR3 spans 17 amino acids. With 0 bases clipped from V and 4 bases from J, the junction kept 8 bases outside the gene matches. Assay: immunoSEQ multiplex PCR; the TCRdb copy retains only in-frame clones and omits some. The sample contains 140,000 to 150,000 clones, roughly 89% of which appear only once. Sequences were obtained from PBMCs or T cells enriched from blood (not recorded which). The origin of this receptor is a middle-aged man who had recovered from COVID-19. V gene TRBV9 combines with J gene TRBJ2-3; 10 nucleotides match TRBD2. Written as DNA, the CDR3 is TGTGCCAGCAGCGTAGGGGCTAGCGGGGGCTATGCAGATACGCAGTATTTT. Amino acids: CASSVGASGGYADTQYF.